This T cell receptor beta chain emerged from a study of control samples from healthy donors and cancer patients. Libraries were prepared by immunoSEQ multiplex PCR; TCRdb keeps only in-frame clonotypes and omits some of them. This table has some 100,000 clones, more than 85% appearing once. Per germline, CDR1 SGHKS and CDR2 YYEKEE (reference sequence). The V end was cut by 0 bases, the J end by 7 bases, with 11 bases between. This CDR3 has 14 residues. Sequenced material: blood. This TCR was sampled from a man aged 18 to 30 in good health. J is TRBJ2-1 and V is TRBV5-5, with D possibly TRBD1 on 5 matching bases. The CDR3 protein is CASSLEGRENEQFF. The CDR3 nucleotides read TGTGCCAGCAGCTTGGAGGGCAGGGAAAATGAGCAGTTCTTC.